This T cell receptor beta chain was sequenced in a study of memory CD4+ T cells and cytomegalovirus serostatus. Germline V gene data show CDR1 as LNHDA and CDR2 as SQIVND (reference sequence). After removal of 2 bases from V and 8 bases from J, the junction contained 9 bases not matched to a gene. This CDR3 is 16 amino acids long. Remarks on this clone: Its matching antigen is unknown.

Authors' processing steps: After removing out-of-frame reads, over 2 million distinct TCRbeta sequences remained. Here immunoSEQ multiplex PCR was the method, and the copy in TCRdb shows in-frame clones only, minus some. That table supplies the V and J calls and clone size; D and trimming were determined from the DNA. The sample records 50,000 to 65,000 clones, approximately 78% being singletons. Findings and limits, study-wide: CD4+ memory repertoires contained about two fifths of the 164 reported CMV TCRbeta sequences. A US-trained random forest predicted CMV serostatus with median AUC around 0.9.

Single viable CD3+CD4+CD8-CD45RO+ cells were sorted as the memory CD4+ T cells. Positive selection with CD4 microbeads enriched total CD4+ T cells. Specimen: memory CD4+ T cells from blood. This clonotype was sampled from an adult in good health and CMV-seronegative. This chain connects TRBV19 to TRBJ1-5, with 10 bases aligning to TRBD1. CDR3 sequence: CASSIPNPTGGKPQHF. The CDR3, as DNA: TGTGCCAGTAGTATACCCAACCCGACAGGGGGCAAGCCCCAGCATTTT.